A selection of T cell receptor beta chains follows, all from one sample in a study of CD8 T cells in Susac syndrome. TCRdb re-called the immunoSEQ multiplex PCR reads through MiXCR, storing one row per CDR3 protein. Seen here are about 160,000 distinct CDR3 sequences, around 93% observed once, and the top ten hold more than 0.11%. The material sequenced was CD4+ T cells from PBMCs. The receptors shown here come from a human donor in good health. The CDR3 runs from the conserved cysteine through the conserved F or W. Each record gives: CDR3 length, D gene, V gene, J gene, CDR3 protein. The D gene is left open where the match is weak.

cdr3_length: 13
d_call: NA
v_call: TRBV2
j_call: TRBJ2-5
cdr3_aa: CASIAGRQETQYF

cdr3_length: 14
d_call: NA
v_call: TRBV7-2
j_call: TRBJ1-5
cdr3_aa: CASSPTRGSQPQHF

cdr3_length: 13
d_call: NA
v_call: TRBV3-1
j_call: TRBJ1-5
cdr3_aa: CASSPAAGQPQHF

cdr3_length: 14
d_call: NA
v_call: TRBV2
j_call: TRBJ1-6
cdr3_aa: CASSEGQGESPLHF

cdr3_length: 15
d_call: NA
v_call: TRBV21-1
j_call: TRBJ1-2
cdr3_aa: CASSTLPCGDYGYTF

cdr3_length: 14
d_call: TRBD2
v_call: TRBV30
j_call: TRBJ2-1
cdr3_aa: CAYRKRGLGNEQFF

cdr3_length: 12
d_call: NA
v_call: TRBV7-9
j_call: TRBJ1-1
cdr3_aa: CASSETYTEAFF

cdr3_length: 20
d_call: TRBD2
v_call: TRBV11-1
j_call: TRBJ2-3
cdr3_aa: CASSLGVGGGASGSTDTQYF

cdr3_length: 14
d_call: NA
v_call: TRBV10-3
j_call: TRBJ2-1
cdr3_aa: CAISEIQGYNEQFF

cdr3_length: 12
d_call: NA
v_call: TRBV20-1
j_call: TRBJ2-5
cdr3_aa: CSAQQGVKTQYF

cdr3_length: 14
d_call: TRBD1
v_call: TRBV20-1
j_call: TRBJ1-6
cdr3_aa: CSARAGGFNSPLHF

cdr3_length: 10
d_call: NA
v_call: TRBV7-3
j_call: TRBJ2-3
cdr3_aa: CASSPPPQYF

cdr3_length: 15
d_call: NA
v_call: TRBV15
j_call: TRBJ1-5
cdr3_aa: CATSRDYGGNQPQHF

cdr3_length: 13
d_call: NA
v_call: TRBV2
j_call: TRBJ1-1
cdr3_aa: CASTEGQNTEAFF

cdr3_length: 14
d_call: NA
v_call: TRBV3-1
j_call: TRBJ1-1
cdr3_aa: CASSQGESQGEAFF

cdr3_length: 15
d_call: NA
v_call: TRBV5-6
j_call: TRBJ1-2
cdr3_aa: CASSPGPTGSYGYTF

cdr3_length: 14
d_call: NA
v_call: TRBV19
j_call: TRBJ2-1
cdr3_aa: CASSIDPSRNEQFF

cdr3_length: 16
d_call: NA
v_call: TRBV20-1
j_call: TRBJ1-1
cdr3_aa: CSLRELRLLMNTEAFF

cdr3_length: 14
d_call: NA
v_call: TRBV20-1
j_call: TRBJ2-3
cdr3_aa: CSARDLRGSDTQYF

cdr3_length: 15
d_call: NA
v_call: TRBV5-4
j_call: TRBJ2-5
cdr3_aa: CASSSSFGGQETQYF

cdr3_length: 13
d_call: NA
v_call: TRBV6-5
j_call: TRBJ1-1
cdr3_aa: CASGHTHDTEAFF

cdr3_length: 18
d_call: TRBD2
v_call: TRBV5-4
j_call: TRBJ2-5
cdr3_aa: CASSRVFGGTSGGETQYF

cdr3_length: 19
d_call: TRBD2
v_call: TRBV4-1
j_call: TRBJ2-3
cdr3_aa: CASSQEVRDYSHSTDTQYF

cdr3_length: 13
d_call: NA
v_call: TRBV3-1
j_call: TRBJ2-3
cdr3_aa: CASSQSVADTQYF

cdr3_length: 13
d_call: NA
v_call: TRBV5-1
j_call: TRBJ1-1
cdr3_aa: CASSLAEGREAFF

cdr3_length: 14
d_call: NA
v_call: TRBV30
j_call: TRBJ2-1
cdr3_aa: CAWSPLASGYEQFF

cdr3_length: 15
d_call: NA
v_call: TRBV5-1
j_call: TRBJ2-7
cdr3_aa: CASSLRTDPSYEQYF

cdr3_length: 15
d_call: NA
v_call: TRBV11-1
j_call: TRBJ1-6
cdr3_aa: CASSEGHSYNSPLHF

cdr3_length: 15
d_call: TRBD1
v_call: TRBV5-1
j_call: TRBJ1-1
cdr3_aa: CASKVGTGGGTEAFF

cdr3_length: 14
d_call: NA
v_call: TRBV7-9
j_call: TRBJ2-5
cdr3_aa: CASSLSQIRGTQYF

cdr3_length: 13
d_call: NA
v_call: TRBV28
j_call: TRBJ2-7
cdr3_aa: CASSFPGSGEQYF

cdr3_length: 14
d_call: TRBD1
v_call: TRBV6-6
j_call: TRBJ2-3
cdr3_aa: CASHGTGEGDTQYF

cdr3_length: 14
d_call: NA
v_call: TRBV7-2
j_call: TRBJ2-2
cdr3_aa: CASSSSQNTGELFF

cdr3_length: 15
d_call: TRBD1
v_call: TRBV3-1
j_call: TRBJ1-6
cdr3_aa: CASSPYDRGNSPLHF

cdr3_length: 14
d_call: NA
v_call: TRBV2
j_call: TRBJ2-2
cdr3_aa: CASSLARNTGELFF

cdr3_length: 16
d_call: NA
v_call: TRBV6-5
j_call: TRBJ1-1
cdr3_aa: CASSYRRPGSNTEAFF

cdr3_length: 13
d_call: NA
v_call: TRBV6-6
j_call: TRBJ2-1
cdr3_aa: CASSLVEANEQFF

cdr3_length: 13
d_call: NA
v_call: TRBV6-5
j_call: TRBJ2-5
cdr3_aa: CASRKQGTETQYF

cdr3_length: 14
d_call: NA
v_call: TRBV2
j_call: TRBJ1-2
cdr3_aa: CASTNDRSYYGYTF

cdr3_length: 13
d_call: NA
v_call: TRBV19
j_call: TRBJ1-2
cdr3_aa: CASSPPADYGYTF

cdr3_length: 15
d_call: NA
v_call: TRBV5-1
j_call: TRBJ2-5
cdr3_aa: CASSPYRDIGETQYF

cdr3_length: 14
d_call: NA
v_call: TRBV5-1
j_call: TRBJ2-5
cdr3_aa: CASSLTGRQETQYF

cdr3_length: 13
d_call: NA
v_call: TRBV29-1
j_call: TRBJ2-5
cdr3_aa: CSVAITEGETQYF

cdr3_length: 17
d_call: TRBD1
v_call: TRBV7-8
j_call: TRBJ2-7
cdr3_aa: CASSLVPVGQGVYEQYF

cdr3_length: 14
d_call: TRBD1
v_call: TRBV7-9
j_call: TRBJ1-1
cdr3_aa: CASSVQGSATEAFF

cdr3_length: 13
d_call: TRBD1
v_call: TRBV20-1
j_call: TRBJ1-1
cdr3_aa: CSARQGLNTEAFF

cdr3_length: 13
d_call: TRBD1
v_call: TRBV10-1
j_call: TRBJ2-7
cdr3_aa: CASSDPGTVVQYF